This TCR beta chain was retrieved from a study of blood T cell repertoires in COVID-19. This clone showed up just a few times. Sequenced by immunoSEQ multiplex PCR; TCRdb stores in-frame clones only, minus some. The table includes approximately 300,000 clones, nearly 90% detected once. Trimming took off 7 bases at V and 6 bases at J, with 9 bases between the two ends. In germline, CDR1 is LNHDA, CDR2 SQIVND (reference sequence). The CDR3 runs 11 residues. The receptor was derived from a woman aged 40-49 years with COVID-19, enrolled during active disease. Sequencing was carried out using peripheral blood. The rearrangement uses TRBV19 and TRBJ1-1; the D gene is possibly TRBD1 (6 bases). CDR3 amino acids: CASIDRSEAFF. The CDR3 nucleotides are TGTGCCAGTATAGACAGGTCTGAAGCTTTCTTT. Filled out from reference TRBV19 and TRBJ1-1, the complete variable domain reads DGGITQSPKYLFRKEGQNVTLSCEQNLNHDAMYWYRQDPGQGLRLIYYSQIVNDFQKGDIAEGYSVSREKKESFPLTVTSAQKNPTAFYLCASIDRSEAFFGQGTRLTVV.